The present TCR beta chain was sequenced within a study of blood T cells in healthy people across ages. The CDR3 extends over 15 amino acids. Per germline, CDR1 MNHEY and CDR2 SVGEGT. Trimming cost V 11 bases and J 0 bases, with 14 bases left between them. Only a few counts were recorded for this clonotype. A second roughly 7 to 11 cycle PCR used barcoded and J-beta primers. In TCRdb, the 5' RACE reads were re-called with MiXCR into one record per CDR3 protein. The table includes some 1,800,000 distinct CDR3 sequences, roughly two fifths detected once. The J gene is TRBJ2-6, the V gene TRBV6-2 or TRBV6-3; TRBD2 is a possible D gene (7 bases). The sequence derives from a human donor in good health. The sample taken for sequencing was blood. The CDR3 region has the DNA TGTGCCTCGGGGGGCCCCTACTCTGGGGCCAACGTCCTGACTTTC. This encodes CASGGPYSGANVLTF.